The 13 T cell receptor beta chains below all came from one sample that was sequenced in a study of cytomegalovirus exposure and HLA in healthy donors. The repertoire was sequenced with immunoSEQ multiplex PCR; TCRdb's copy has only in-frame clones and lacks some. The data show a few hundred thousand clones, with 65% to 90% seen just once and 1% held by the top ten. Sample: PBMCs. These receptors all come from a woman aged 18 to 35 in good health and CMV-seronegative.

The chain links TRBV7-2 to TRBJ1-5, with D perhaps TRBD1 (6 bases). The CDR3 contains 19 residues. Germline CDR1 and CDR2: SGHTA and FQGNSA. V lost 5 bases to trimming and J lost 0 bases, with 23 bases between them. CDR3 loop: CASSPPRTEFYYSNQPQHF. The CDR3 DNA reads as TGTGCCAGCAGCCCGCCCCGGACAGAGTTCTATTATAGCAATCAGCCCCAGCATTTT. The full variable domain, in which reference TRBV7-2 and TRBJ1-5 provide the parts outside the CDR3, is GAGVSQSPSNKVTEKGKDVELRCDPISGHTALYWYRQSLGQGLEFLIYFQGNSAPDKSGLPSDRFSAERTGGSVSTLTIQRTQQEDSAVYLCASSPPRTEFYYSNQPQHFGDGTRLSIL.

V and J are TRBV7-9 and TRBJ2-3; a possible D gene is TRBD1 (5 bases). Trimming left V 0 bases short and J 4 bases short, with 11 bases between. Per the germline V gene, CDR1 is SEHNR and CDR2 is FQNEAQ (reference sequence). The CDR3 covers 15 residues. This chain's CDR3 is CASSLAQGTPDTQYF. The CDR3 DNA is TGTGCCAGCAGCTTAGCGCAGGGTACCCCAGATACGCAGTATTTT.

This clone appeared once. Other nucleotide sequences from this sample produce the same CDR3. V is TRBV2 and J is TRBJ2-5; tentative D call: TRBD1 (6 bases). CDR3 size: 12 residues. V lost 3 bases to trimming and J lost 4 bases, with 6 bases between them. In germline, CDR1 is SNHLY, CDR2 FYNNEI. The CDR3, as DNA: TGTGCCAGCAGTGACAGGGGAGAGACCCAGTACTTC. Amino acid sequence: CASSDRGETQYF.

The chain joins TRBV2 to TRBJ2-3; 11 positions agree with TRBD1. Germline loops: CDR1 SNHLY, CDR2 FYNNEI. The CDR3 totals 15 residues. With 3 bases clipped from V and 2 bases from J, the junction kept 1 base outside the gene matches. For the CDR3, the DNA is TGTGCCAGCAGTGACGGACAGGGGGCCACAGATACGCAGTATTTT. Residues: CASSDGQGATDTQYF.

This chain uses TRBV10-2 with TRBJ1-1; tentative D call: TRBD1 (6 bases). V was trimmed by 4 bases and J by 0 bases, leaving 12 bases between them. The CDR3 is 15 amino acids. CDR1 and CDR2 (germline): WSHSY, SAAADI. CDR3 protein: CASSVRGEMNTEAFF. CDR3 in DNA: TGCGCCAGCAGTGTCAGGGGCGAAATGAACACTGAAGCTTTCTTT.

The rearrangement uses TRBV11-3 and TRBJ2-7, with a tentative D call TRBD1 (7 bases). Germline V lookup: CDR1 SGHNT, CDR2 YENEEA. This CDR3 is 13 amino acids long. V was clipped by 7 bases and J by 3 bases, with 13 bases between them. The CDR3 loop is CASTLRDSYEQYF. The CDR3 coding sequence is TGTGCCAGCACCTTGCGGGACAGCTACGAGCAGTACTTC.

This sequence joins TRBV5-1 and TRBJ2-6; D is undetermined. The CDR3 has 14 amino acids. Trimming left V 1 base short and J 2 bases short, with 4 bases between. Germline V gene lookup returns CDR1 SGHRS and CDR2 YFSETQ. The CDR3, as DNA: TGCGCCAGCAGCTTGTTTACTGGGGCCAACGTCCTGACTTTC. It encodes CASSLFTGANVLTF.

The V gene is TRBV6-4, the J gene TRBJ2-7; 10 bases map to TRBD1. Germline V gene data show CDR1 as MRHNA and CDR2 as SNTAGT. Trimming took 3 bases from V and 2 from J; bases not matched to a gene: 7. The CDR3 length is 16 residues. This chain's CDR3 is CASSDYPTGGPYEQYF. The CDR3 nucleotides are TGTGCCAGCAGTGATTACCCGACAGGGGGCCCCTACGAGCAGTACTTC.

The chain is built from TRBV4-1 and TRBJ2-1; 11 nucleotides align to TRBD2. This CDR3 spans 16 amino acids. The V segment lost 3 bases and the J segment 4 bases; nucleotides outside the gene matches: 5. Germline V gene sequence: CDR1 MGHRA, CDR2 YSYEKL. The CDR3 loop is CASSHETSGGYNEQFF. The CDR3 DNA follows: TGCGCCAGCAGCCACGAAACTAGCGGGGGTTACAATGAGCAGTTCTTC.

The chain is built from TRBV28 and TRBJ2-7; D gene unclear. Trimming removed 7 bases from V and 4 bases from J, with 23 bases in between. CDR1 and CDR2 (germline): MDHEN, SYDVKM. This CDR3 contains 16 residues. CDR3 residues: CASTGVHGALRYEQYF. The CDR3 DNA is TGTGCCAGCACCGGAGTCCACGGTGCCTTGAGGTACGAGCAGTACTTC.

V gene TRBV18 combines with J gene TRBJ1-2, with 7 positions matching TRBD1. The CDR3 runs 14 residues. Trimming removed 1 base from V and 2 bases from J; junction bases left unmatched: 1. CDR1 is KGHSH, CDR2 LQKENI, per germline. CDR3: CASSPLQGNYGYTF. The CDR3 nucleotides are TGTGCCAGCTCACCACTACAGGGGAACTATGGCTACACCTTC.

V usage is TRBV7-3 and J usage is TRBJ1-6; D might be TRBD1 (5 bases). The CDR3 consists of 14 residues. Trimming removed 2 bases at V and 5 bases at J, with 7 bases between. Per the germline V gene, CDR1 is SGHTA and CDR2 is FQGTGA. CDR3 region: CASSLQGDNSPLHF. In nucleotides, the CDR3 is TGTGCCAGCAGCTTACAGGGTGATAATTCACCCCTCCACTTT.

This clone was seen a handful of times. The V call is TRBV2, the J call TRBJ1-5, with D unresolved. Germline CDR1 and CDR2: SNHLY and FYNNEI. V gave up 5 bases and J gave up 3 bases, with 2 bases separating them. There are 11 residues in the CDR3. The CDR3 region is CASSYNQPQHF. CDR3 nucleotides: TGTGCCAGCAGTTACAATCAGCCCCAGCATTTT. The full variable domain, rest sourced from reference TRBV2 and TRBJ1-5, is EPEVTQTPSHQVTQMGQEVILRCVPISNHLYFYWYRQILGQKVEFLVSFYNNEISEKSEIFDDQFSVERPDGSNFTLKIRSTKLEDSAMYFCASSYNQPQHFGDGTRLSIL.